This note documents a single T cell receptor beta chain sequence. Alpha and beta chains were covered, as first-strand cDNA relied on TRAV- and TRBV-specific primers. TCR amplification used about 18 PCR cycles, a constant-region primer and a V-primer adapter. Via MiXCR, TCRdb re-called the reads, giving one row per CDR3 protein. Seen here are under 90,000 distinct CDR3 sequences, around 17% observed once, and the top ten hold 2.8%. The data were taken from a study of low-dose radiotherapy and immunotherapy resistance in tumors. As for the study in general: Cohort 1 was given 0.5 Gy fractions every 2 weeks, 6.5 Gy in total. It was every two weeks, one day before radiation and immunotherapy, that intravenous cyclophosphamide 200 mg/m2 was given.

Germline V CDR1 and CDR2: SGDLS, YYNGEE. This CDR3 contains 12 residues. Trimming pared 1 base from V and 4 bases from J, leaving 5 bases between. Time point denoted: before trial treatment. The therapy administered to donors comprised nivolumab, ipilimumab, aspirin, low-dose cyclophosphamide and low-dose radiotherapy. Patients deemed eligible presented with advanced solid tumors lacking tumor-infiltrating lymphocytes. The rearrangement uses TRBV9 and TRBJ1-1; D is unresolved. The sample consisted of PBMCs, taken before treatment. The TCR sequence derives from a male donor with prostate cancer. CDR3 nucleotides: TGTGCCAGCAGCGTACTTGGCACTGAAGCTTTCTTT. Protein sequence: CASSVLGTEAFF.